These 27 T cell receptor beta chains were sequenced from one sample in a study of identical twins. TCRdb recomputed calls from the 5' RACE reads with MiXCR, one row per CDR3 protein. The table records around 510,000 distinct CDR3 sequences, approximately 14% of them present only once. These data were also reused for a study on yellow fever vaccine responses in identical twins.

Sequenced sample: CD4+ T cells sorted from blood. The receptor set was obtained from a woman aged 18-29 years in good health.

The J gene is TRBJ2-7, the V gene TRBV5-1; 15 bases line up with TRBD2. The CDR3 runs to 16 residues. The J segment lost 5 bases and the V segment lost 3 bases, leaving 6 bases of the junction unmatched. Per germline, CDR1 SGHRS and CDR2 YFSETQ. The CDR3 region is CASSSGLAGGPNEQYF. In nucleotides, the CDR3 is TGCGCCAGCAGCTCAGGACTAGCGGGAGGGCCGAACGAGCAGTACTTC.

This chain links TRBV28 with TRBJ2-2; 9 bases are a match to TRBD1. Germline lookup yields CDR1 MDHEN and CDR2 SYDVKM. The CDR3 covers 19 residues. Trimming at V came to 7 bases and at J to 1 base, leaving 16 bases not matched to a gene. CDR3 nucleotide sequence: TGTGCCAGCACTAAACCCCCGGGACAGGGAGTCGGGAACACCGGGGAGCTGTTTTTT. Translating it yields CASTKPPGQGVGNTGELFF.

V is TRBV5-1 and J is TRBJ2-3, with no clear D. CDR3 length equals 14 residues. In germline, CDR1 is SGHRS, CDR2 YFSETQ. The V gene lost 5 bases and the J gene lost 7 bases, with 17 bases spanning the gap. The CDR3 reads CASRPSPSANTQYF. CDR3 nucleotide sequence: TGCGCCAGCAGACCTTCCCCGAGTGCCAATACGCAGTATTTT.

J is TRBJ2-5 and V is TRBV5-1; the D is unclear. Germline CDR1 reads SGHRS; CDR2 reads YFSETQ. Trimming pared 5 bases from V and 3 bases from J, leaving 8 bases between. CDR3 length: 12 amino acids. CDR3 loop: CASRVGKETQYF. The CDR3 coding sequence is TGCGCCAGCAGAGTAGGGAAAGAGACCCAGTACTTC.

At least ten counts were recorded for this clonotype. The gene calls are TRBV28 and TRBJ2-3, with D tentatively TRBD1 (5 bases). CDR1 is MDHEN and CDR2 is SYDVKM in the germline V gene. Trimming pared 2 bases from V and 2 bases from J, leaving 11 bases between. This CDR3 is built from 15 residues. The CDR3 DNA reads as TGTGCCAGCAGTTTACAGGGTACCCCCACAGATACGCAGTATTTT. Protein product: CASSLQGTPTDTQYF.

This clonotype was seen only a few times. The rearrangement joins TRBV20-1 to TRBJ2-2; no clear D gene. CDR3 length equals 16 residues. Germline V gene sequence: CDR1 DFQATT, CDR2 SNEGSKA (reference sequence). V gave up 2 bases and J gave up 0 bases, with 13 bases separating them. CDR3 in DNA: TGCAGTGCTAGAACGATAATACAGACGAACACCGGGGAGCTGTTTTTT. Residues: CSARTIIQTNTGELFF.

This clonotype was detected a few times. This sequence joins TRBV5-6 and TRBJ1-1; D remains unclear. Trimming shortened V by 0 bases and J by 7 bases, and 7 bases separated the two germline ends. The CDR3 spans 12 residues. CDR1 SGHDT and CDR2 YYEEEE come from the germline V gene. The CDR3 DNA is TGTGCCAGCAGCTTGGCCGCGGGTGAAGCTTTCTTT. It yields the protein CASSLAAGEAFF.

The V and J genes are TRBV7-9 and TRBJ2-7, with 11 bases that match TRBD2. The V gene end was trimmed by 7 bases and the J gene end by 3 bases; junction bases not matched to a gene: 5. This CDR3 is 14 amino acids long. Germline CDR1 SEHNR, CDR2 FQNEAQ (reference sequence). The CDR3 here is CASTGTSGRYEQYF. For the CDR3, the DNA is TGTGCCAGCACCGGGACTAGCGGCCGCTACGAGCAGTACTTC.

The chain couples TRBV28 to TRBJ2-5; D could derive from TRBD1 or TRBD2 (5 bases each). Trimming removed 6 bases from V and 2 bases from J, with 13 bases in between. This CDR3 has 14 residues. Germline-derived CDR1 and CDR2 are MDHEN and SYDVKM. The CDR3 sequence: CASSAGTQQETQYF. DNA of the CDR3: TGTGCCAGCAGCGCCGGGACCCAACAAGAGACCCAGTACTTC.

There are many counts of this clonotype. J is TRBJ2-5 and V is TRBV6-1, with 12 bases identical to TRBD2. The germline gives CDR1 MNHNS, CDR2 SASEGT. This CDR3 is built from 15 residues. Unmatched junction bases numbered 9, after V lost 8 bases and J lost 5 bases. The CDR3 spells CASGKLAGGGETQYF. DNA of the CDR3: TGTGCCAGCGGGAAACTAGCGGGAGGAGGGGAGACCCAGTACTTC.

The chain recombines TRBV28 with TRBJ1-5; D remains ambiguous. Trimming cost V 0 bases and J 7 bases, with 10 bases left between them. Germline assignment: CDR1 MDHEN and CDR2 SYDVKM. The length of the CDR3 is 14 residues. The CDR3 DNA follows: TGTGCCAGCAGTTTATGGACAATTGGCCAGCCCCAGCATTTT. It translates to CASSLWTIGQPQHF.

In its sample, this clonotype was seen a few times. CDR3 protein: CASSQVPYNEQFF. The CDR3 DNA is TGCGCCAGCAGCCAAGTCCCATACAATGAGCAGTTCTTC. The chain is built from TRBV4-3 and TRBJ2-1; D not resolved. Trimming took 1 base from V and 4 from J, leaving 5 bases between them. The germline CDR1 and CDR2 sequences are LGHNA and YSLEER. The CDR3 has 13 amino acids.

J is TRBJ2-2 and V is TRBV5-1; weak D call: TRBD1 (6 bases). The germline gives CDR1 SGHRS, CDR2 YFSETQ. This CDR3 is built from 16 residues. V shed 4 bases and J shed 0 bases, with 13 bases lying between them. The CDR3 sequence is CASSHGQKSNTGELFF. In nucleotides, the CDR3 is TGCGCCAGCAGCCACGGACAGAAGTCGAACACCGGGGAGCTGTTTTTT.

In this sample, this clonotype turned up a few times. The V call is TRBV5-1, the J call TRBJ1-1; D unresolved. V was pared by 6 bases and J by 1 base, with 13 bases between. CDR1 and CDR2 (germline): SGHRS, YFSETQ. The CDR3 has 14 amino acids. CDR3 DNA sequence: TGCGCCAGCACCATAAAAGGTGGGAACACTGAAGCTTTCTTT. Translated, it gives CASTIKGGNTEAFF.

This clonotype was seen more than once but under ten times. The gene calls are TRBV6-2 or TRBV6-3 and TRBJ2-1, with D tentatively TRBD2 (6 bases). Trimming pared 2 bases from V and 4 bases from J, leaving 12 bases between. The CDR3 is 15 amino acids. CDR1 and CDR2 from the germline V gene are MNHEY and SVGEGT. As DNA, the CDR3 is TGTGCCAGCAGTTACGCGACGGGAGTGTACAATGAGCAGTTCTTC. Translated, it gives CASSYATGVYNEQFF.

Only a few counts were recorded for this clonotype. In nucleotides, the CDR3 is TGCAGCGTTGCCCTGGGGGGTAACTACGAGCAGTACTTC. It translates to CSVALGGNYEQYF. The chain has TRBV29-1 and TRBJ2-7, with D maybe TRBD2 (6 bases). Germline CDR1 and CDR2: SQVTM and ANQGSEA. V was clipped by 4 bases and J by 3 bases, with 13 bases between them. The CDR3 runs to 13 residues.

The rearrangement uses TRBV7-9 and TRBJ2-7, with TRBD1 matching over 9 bases. The junction had 9 bases not matched to a gene; V was cut back by 5 bases and J by 7 bases. The CDR3 covers 14 residues. Germline CDR1 SEHNR, CDR2 FQNEAQ (reference sequence). CDR3 nucleotides: TGTGCCAGCAGCAAGGGACAGGGCGTAGTTGAGCAGTACTTC. This translates into CASSKGQGVVEQYF.

This clonotype was counted a few times. CDR3 DNA sequence: TGTGCCAGCTCAACGCAGGCGTTCACCTACGAGCAGTACTTC. This codes for CASSTQAFTYEQYF. The chain carries TRBV18 and TRBJ2-7; D not certain. Deletions cut 5 bases from V and 2 bases from J, with 13 bases between. This CDR3 comprises 14 residues. CDR1 and CDR2 from the germline V gene are KGHSH and LQKENI.

The chain has TRBV24-1 and TRBJ2-5; D remains ambiguous. The CDR3 is made up of 15 amino acids. Germline V lookup: CDR1 KGHDR, CDR2 SFDVKD. Trimming removed 0 bases from V and 0 bases from J, with 7 bases in between. The CDR3 nucleotides read TGTGCCACCAGTGATTTGCATCAGTACCAAGAGACCCAGTACTTC. Amino acid sequence: CATSDLHQYQETQYF.

The chain carries TRBV20-1 and TRBJ2-1; 11 positions agree with TRBD2. The CDR3 is made up of 15 amino acids. V was pared by 6 bases and J by 4 bases, with 8 bases of the junction left unmatched. Germline loops: CDR1 DFQATT, CDR2 SNEGSKA (reference sequence). Here the CDR3 DNA reads TGCAGTGCGCCTCTAGCGGGAGGCCATTACAATGAGCAGTTCTTC. This sequence encodes CSAPLAGGHYNEQFF.

The chain recombines TRBV9 with TRBJ2-3; 7 bases align to TRBD1. Trimming at V came to 0 bases and at J to 2 bases, leaving 9 bases not matched to a gene. CDR1 is SGDLS, CDR2 YYNGEE, per germline. This CDR3 region has 17 residues. The CDR3 bases are TGTGCCAGCAGCGTAGATCGTTGGGACAGAAACACAGATACGCAGTATTTT. Protein product: CASSVDRWDRNTDTQYF.

The count of this clonotype is one. The chain recombines TRBV30 with TRBJ1-1, with a possible D match to TRBD1 (6 bases). Trimming took off 4 bases at V and 3 bases at J, with 12 bases between the two ends. This CDR3 comprises 13 residues. The germline CDR1 and CDR2 sequences are GTSNPN and SVGIG (reference sequence). CDR3 loop: CAWMGGAYTEAFF. CDR3 nucleotides: TGTGCCTGGATGGGGGGGGCTTACACTGAAGCTTTCTTT.

This clonotype was seen a few times. The chain links TRBV11-2 to TRBJ2-7; 7 positions agree with TRBD2. The CDR3 extends over 15 amino acids. Germline trimming cut 3 bases from V and 3 bases from J; bases unmatched to any gene: 8. Germline V gene sequence: CDR1 SGHAT, CDR2 FQNNGV. CDR3 amino acids: CASSFGRLEIYEQYF. CDR3 sequence (DNA): TGTGCCAGCAGCTTCGGGAGGTTGGAGATCTACGAGCAGTACTTC.

V usage is TRBV6-1 and J usage is TRBJ2-7; 9 nucleotides line up with TRBD2. V lost 11 bases and J lost 7; bases outside the gene matches: 12. This CDR3 has 13 amino acids. Germline CDR1 and CDR2: MNHNS and SASEGT. The chain's CDR3 is CAGSVGLATEQYF. The DNA of the CDR3 is TGTGCCGGTTCAGTGGGACTAGCAACTGAGCAGTACTTC.

This clonotype was picked up a small number of times. V usage is TRBV20-1 and J usage is TRBJ2-7; 7 positions agree with TRBD1. CDR3 length equals 12 residues. The germline V gene has CDR1 DFQATT and CDR2 SNEGSKA (reference sequence). The J segment lost 6 bases and the V segment lost 1 base, leaving 3 bases of the junction unmatched. CDR3 nucleotides: TGCAGTGCTAGAGGACAGGGTACCGAGCAGTACTTC. Its protein product is CSARGQGTEQYF.

The chain combines TRBV5-4 with TRBJ2-1; TRBD2 aligns across 13 bases. CDR1 and CDR2 from the germline V gene are SGHNT and YYREEE (reference sequence). The junction had 7 bases not matched to a gene; V was cut back by 1 base and J by 0 bases. The CDR3 runs to 19 residues. CDR3 in DNA: TGTGCCAGCAGCTTGACTTGGAGGACTAGCGGGAGCTCCTACAATGAGCAGTTCTTC. It encodes CASSLTWRTSGSSYNEQFF.

This clonotype appeared a single time. The rearrangement uses TRBV28 and TRBJ2-5; TRBD1 might be the D (6 bases). The CDR3 covers 16 residues. V was trimmed by 5 bases and J by 3 bases, leaving 19 bases between them. Germline V gene data show CDR1 as MDHEN and CDR2 as SYDVKM. The CDR3: CASSLASLTGKETQYF. DNA of the CDR3: TGTGCCAGCAGTCTCGCCTCCCTGACAGGCAAAGAGACCCAGTACTTC.